The 9 T cell receptor beta chains reported below all come from one sample, sequenced in a study of blood T cells in healthy people across ages. Through a sample-barcoded 5' primer and a J-beta primer mix, a second PCR was run for roughly 7 to 12 cycles. TCRdb ran MiXCR on the 5' RACE reads and lists one entry per CDR3 protein. The data contain about 640,000 distinct CDR3 sequences, 58% of them singletons. Material for sequencing was blood. The receptors originated from a man between 60 and 70 years old in good health.

This clonotype was observed a handful of times. The CDR3 bases are TGTGCCAGCAGTCGAGCGGCCGGCGTGGTAGATACGCAGTATTTT. This sequence encodes CASSRAAGVVDTQYF. V and J are TRBV28 and TRBJ2-3; TRBD2 is a possible D gene (5 bases). Germline loops: CDR1 MDHEN, CDR2 SYDVKM. This CDR3 has 15 amino acids. V gave up 5 bases and J gave up 5 bases, with 17 bases separating them.

The CDR3 here is CASSEPAYNEQFF. In DNA, the CDR3 is TGTGCCAGCAGTGAGCCGGCCTACAATGAGCAGTTCTTC. This chain joins TRBV6-1 and TRBJ2-1; D gene ambiguous. This CDR3 comprises 13 residues. Trimming shortened V by 3 bases and J by 2 bases, and 5 bases separated the two germline ends. Germline loops: CDR1 MNHNS, CDR2 SASEGT.

J is TRBJ2-5 and V is TRBV6-2 or TRBV6-3; TRBD2 agrees at 12 bases. The end of the DNA aligns better with TRBJ2-7, so the J call may be wrong. Germline V gene sequence: CDR1 MNHEY, CDR2 SVGEGT. The CDR3 is made up of 15 amino acids. In nucleotides, the CDR3 is TGTGCCAGCAGCCTTAAGACTAGCGGGGGCAACGAGCAGTACTTC. Translation: CASSLKTSGGNEQYF.

The rearrangement links TRBV20-1 to TRBJ2-2; 8 nucleotides line up with TRBD1. The CDR3 spans 13 residues. With V trimmed by 6 bases and J by 3 bases, 3 bases remained unmatched. Germline CDR1 is DFQATT and CDR2 is SNEGSKA (reference sequence). CDR3 coding DNA: TGCAGTGCCTGGACAGGGTACACCGGGGAGCTGTTTTTT. Translated, it gives CSAWTGYTGELFF.

V is TRBV6-6 and J is TRBJ1-2; 9 bases fit TRBD1. Trimming removed 8 bases from V and 3 bases from J; junction bases left unmatched: 7. Germline values: CDR1 MNHNY, CDR2 SVGAGI (reference sequence). The CDR3 has 14 amino acids. The chain's CDR3 is CASVQGAVDYGYTF. The CDR3 DNA is TGTGCCAGCGTACAGGGGGCAGTGGACTATGGCTACACCTTC.

This clonotype has a handful of counts. The rearrangement links TRBV9 to TRBJ2-5, with D possibly being TRBD2 (6 bases). CDR3 length: 14 residues. The germline V gene encodes CDR1 SGDLS and CDR2 YYNGEE. V shed 0 bases and J shed 2 bases, with 8 bases lying between them. CDR3 nucleotide sequence: TGTGCCAGCAGCGTAGGACTAGTACAAGAGACCCAGTACTTC. It is translated as CASSVGLVQETQYF.

V is TRBV6-5 and J is TRBJ2-3; D is ambiguous. The length of the CDR3 is 11 residues. The V end lost 9 bases, the J end lost 5 bases, and 9 bases lay between the germline ends. CDR1 is MNHEY, CDR2 SVGAGI, per germline. CDR3 bases: TGTGCCAGTACAAGGTTAGATACGCAGTATTTT. This translates into CASTRLDTQYF.

The chain is built from TRBV7-2 and TRBJ2-7; D uncertain. The CDR3 is made up of 14 amino acids. The germline V and J ends were trimmed by 2 bases and 5 bases, with 13 bases remaining between them. The germline gives CDR1 SGHTA, CDR2 FQGNSA. CDR3 in amino acids: CASSLFQERHEQYF. The CDR3 DNA reads TGTGCCAGCAGCTTATTTCAGGAAAGGCACGAGCAGTACTTC.

CDR3 in amino acids: CAIPLGTVSTYEQYF. DNA for the CDR3: TGTGCCATCCCGTTAGGGACTGTTTCAACCTACGAGCAGTACTTC. The rearrangement links TRBV6-2 or TRBV6-3 to TRBJ2-7; D perhaps matches TRBD2 (6 bases). The germline V gene encodes CDR1 MNHEY and CDR2 SVGEGT. Trimming stripped 10 bases from V and 2 bases from J, with 21 bases between. This CDR3 is 15 amino acids long.